This T cell receptor (beta chain) was profiled in a study of human T cells and chemical hapten exposure. Whole-study context: TCR yield per sample varied, mainly due to pooled library volumes.

In germline, CDR1 is LGHNA, CDR2 YSLEER. The CDR3 is 15 residues long. Between the trimmed V and J ends, which lost 0 bases and 8 bases, there was a span of 13 bases. Only a few counts were recorded for this clonotype. Its target is not known. Time point given: pre-sensitization, week 0. The treatment is: therapeutic diphenylcyclopropenone sensitization with weekly scalp DPC. Donors were 18 to 70-year-old alopecia patients suitable for DPC. What the library attached to individual cDNA molecules were unique molecular identifiers. TCRdb independently ran MiXCR on the RACE reads; one entry per CDR3 protein. The data show 85,000 to 90,000 distinct CDR3 sequences, with 9.6% seen just once and roughly 3.5% held by the top ten. Points from the study as a whole: TCRs above 1 in 1000 frequency did not change with DPC sensitization.

The receptor was isolated from a woman between 40 and 55 years old with alopecia areata. Some clones in this sample may be carry-over from other donors' samples. The sample here was whole blood, taken in connection with sensitization to the hapten diphenylcyclopropenone (DPC). The chain carries TRBV4-3 and TRBJ1-4; D gene uncertain. CDR3 sequence: CASSQERGWEEKLFF. CDR3 in DNA: TGCGCCAGCAGCCAAGAACGGGGTTGGGAGGAAAAACTGTTTTTT.